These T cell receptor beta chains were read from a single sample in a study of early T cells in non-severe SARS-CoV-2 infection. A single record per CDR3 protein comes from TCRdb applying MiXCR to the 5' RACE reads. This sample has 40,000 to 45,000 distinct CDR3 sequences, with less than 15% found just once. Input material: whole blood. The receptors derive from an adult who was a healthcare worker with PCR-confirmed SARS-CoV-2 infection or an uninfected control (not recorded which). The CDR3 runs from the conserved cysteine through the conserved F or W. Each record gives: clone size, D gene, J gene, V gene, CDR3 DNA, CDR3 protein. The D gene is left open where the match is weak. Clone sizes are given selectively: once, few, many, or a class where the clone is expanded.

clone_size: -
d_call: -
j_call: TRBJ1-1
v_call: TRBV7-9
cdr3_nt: TGTGCCAGCAGCTTTGGGATTGAAGCTTTCTTT
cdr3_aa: CASSFGIEAFF

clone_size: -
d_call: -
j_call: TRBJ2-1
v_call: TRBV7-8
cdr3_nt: TGTGCCAGCAGCTTTATGTTCTCCTACAATGAGCAGTTCTTC
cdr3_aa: CASSFMFSYNEQFF

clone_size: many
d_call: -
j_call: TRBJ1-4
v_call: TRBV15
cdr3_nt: TGTGCCACCAGCAGAGCCCTTTTCGCGGGAGGAACTAATGAAAAACTGTTTTTT
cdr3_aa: CATSRALFAGGTNEKLFF

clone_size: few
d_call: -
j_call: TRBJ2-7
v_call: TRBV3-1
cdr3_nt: TGTGCCAGCAGCCAAGATGGGCGGTACTACGAGCAGTACTTC
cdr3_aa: CASSQDGRYYEQYF

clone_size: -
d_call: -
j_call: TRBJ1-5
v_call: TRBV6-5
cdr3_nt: TGTGCCAGCGCGTCCGGCAATCAGCCCCAGCATTTT
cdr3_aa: CASASGNQPQHF

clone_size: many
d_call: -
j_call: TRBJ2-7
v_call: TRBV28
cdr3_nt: TGTGCCAGCAGTCCAACTCAGGGAAAACTTTCGGAGCAGTACTTC
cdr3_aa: CASSPTQGKLSEQYF

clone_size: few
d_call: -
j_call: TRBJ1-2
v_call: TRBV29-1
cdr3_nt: TGCAGCGTTGGAGGGAGGGGCGATGGCTACACCTTC
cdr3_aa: CSVGGRGDGYTF

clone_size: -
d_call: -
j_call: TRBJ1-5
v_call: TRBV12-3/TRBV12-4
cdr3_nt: TGTGCCAGCAGCTTGGAAGCTGTCCGCGGGCAGCCCCAGCATTTT
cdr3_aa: CASSLEAVRGQPQHF

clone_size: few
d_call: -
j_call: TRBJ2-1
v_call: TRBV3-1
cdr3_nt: TGTGCCAGCAGCCAAGTTGGCCCGCTTCTCTTC
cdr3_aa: CASSQVGPLLF

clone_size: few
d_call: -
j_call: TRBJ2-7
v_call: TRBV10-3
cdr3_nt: TGTGCCATCCCCGAGCAGTACTTC
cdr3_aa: CAIPEQYF

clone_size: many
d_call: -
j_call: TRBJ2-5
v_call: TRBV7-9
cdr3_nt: TGTGCCAGCAGCTTAGTCTCGTTGGGGGAGACCCAGTACTTC
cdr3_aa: CASSLVSLGETQYF

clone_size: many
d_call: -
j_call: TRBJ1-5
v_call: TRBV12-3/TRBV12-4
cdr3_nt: TGTGCCAGCAGTTTCAAGGGGAATCAGCCCCAGCATTTT
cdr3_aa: CASSFKGNQPQHF

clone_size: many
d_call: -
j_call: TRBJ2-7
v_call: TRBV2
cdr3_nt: TGTGCCAGCAGTGAAGGTTTGGGGTACGAGCAGTACTTC
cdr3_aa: CASSEGLGYEQYF

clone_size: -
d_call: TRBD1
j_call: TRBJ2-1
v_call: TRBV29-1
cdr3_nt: TGCAGCGCGACTAGGGACAGGGAGGATGAGCAGTTCTTC
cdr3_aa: CSATRDREDEQFF

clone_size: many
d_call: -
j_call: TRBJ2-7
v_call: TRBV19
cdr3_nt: TGTGCCAGTAGTATATTTCCGGGCTACGAGCAGTACTTC
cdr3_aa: CASSIFPGYEQYF

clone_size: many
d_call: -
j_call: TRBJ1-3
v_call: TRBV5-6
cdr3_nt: TGTGCCAGCAGCCCCGATTGGAATGGAAACACCATATATTTT
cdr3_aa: CASSPDWNGNTIYF

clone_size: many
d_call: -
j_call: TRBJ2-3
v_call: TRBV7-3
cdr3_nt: TGTGCCAGCAGGGTCCATGGGGGCGCGGCAGAAGATACGCAGTATTTT
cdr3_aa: CASRVHGGAAEDTQYF

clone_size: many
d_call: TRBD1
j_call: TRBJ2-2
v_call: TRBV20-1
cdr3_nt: TGCAGTGCTAGAGAGACAGGGGGAAGCGCCGGGGAGCTGTTTTTT
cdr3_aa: CSARETGGSAGELFF

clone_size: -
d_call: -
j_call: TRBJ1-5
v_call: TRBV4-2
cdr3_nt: TGTGCCAGCAGCCAAGATCCCTCCAGGGGCAATCAGCCCCAGCATTTT
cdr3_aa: CASSQDPSRGNQPQHF

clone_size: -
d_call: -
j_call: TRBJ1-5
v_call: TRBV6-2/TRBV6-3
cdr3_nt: TGTGCCAGCAGTTTAAAAGCGTTGGGGGGACAGCCCCAGCATTTT
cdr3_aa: CASSLKALGGQPQHF

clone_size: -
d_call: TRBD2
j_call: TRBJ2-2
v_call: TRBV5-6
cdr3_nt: TGTGCCAGCAGCTCATGGACTAGTGGGGAGCTGTTTTTT
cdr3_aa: CASSSWTSGELFF

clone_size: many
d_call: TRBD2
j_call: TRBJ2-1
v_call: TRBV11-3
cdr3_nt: TGTGCCAGCCGACTAGCGGGAGAGACTGATGAGCAGTTCTTC
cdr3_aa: CASRLAGETDEQFF

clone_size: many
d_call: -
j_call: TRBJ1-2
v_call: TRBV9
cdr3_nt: TGTGCCAGCAGCGCTTCAACCTCCGGCTACACCTTC
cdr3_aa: CASSASTSGYTF

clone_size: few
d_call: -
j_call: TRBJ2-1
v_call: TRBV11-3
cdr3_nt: TGTGCCAGCAGCTTAGGGCTAGCAGGTGAGCAGTTCTTC
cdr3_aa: CASSLGLAGEQFF

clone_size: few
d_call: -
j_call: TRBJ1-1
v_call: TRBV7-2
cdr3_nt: TGTGCCAGCAGTCGACAGCCGCTTGGCACTGAAGCTTTCTTT
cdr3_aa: CASSRQPLGTEAFF

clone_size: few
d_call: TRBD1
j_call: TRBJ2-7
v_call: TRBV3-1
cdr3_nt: TGTGCCAGCAGCCGAACTCACATCGGGACAGGGTCCCACGAGCAGTACTTC
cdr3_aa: CASSRTHIGTGSHEQYF

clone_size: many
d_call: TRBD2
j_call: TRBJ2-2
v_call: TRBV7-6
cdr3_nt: TGTGCCAGCAGCGGAGCGGGAGGGCCAGGAACCGGGGAGCTGTTTTTT
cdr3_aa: CASSGAGGPGTGELFF

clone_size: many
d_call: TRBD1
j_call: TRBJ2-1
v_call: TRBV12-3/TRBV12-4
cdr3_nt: TGTGCCAGCAGCTTCACCGGGACAGGCTTATACGAGCAGTTCTTC
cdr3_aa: CASSFTGTGLYEQFF

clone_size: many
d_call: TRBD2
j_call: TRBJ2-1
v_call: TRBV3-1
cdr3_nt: TGTGCCAGCAGCCAAGATCCACGGGGGGGCTACAATGAGCAGTTCTTC
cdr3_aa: CASSQDPRGGYNEQFF

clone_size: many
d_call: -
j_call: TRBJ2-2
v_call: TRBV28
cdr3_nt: TGTGCCAGCAGTTTTCAGAACACCGGGGAGCTGTTTTTT
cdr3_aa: CASSFQNTGELFF

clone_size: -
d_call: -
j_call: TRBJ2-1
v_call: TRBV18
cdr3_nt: TGTGCCAGCTCACCAGAGGAGAATAGTGAGCAGTTCTTC
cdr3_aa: CASSPEENSEQFF

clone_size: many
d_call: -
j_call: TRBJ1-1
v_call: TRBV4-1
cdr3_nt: TGCGCCAGCAGCCAAGGGCTCATGAACACTGAAGCTTTCTTT
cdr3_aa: CASSQGLMNTEAFF

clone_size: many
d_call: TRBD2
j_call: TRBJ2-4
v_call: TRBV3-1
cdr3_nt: TGTGCCAGCAGCCAACAAAGCGGGAGAGTGGCCAAAAACATTCAGTACTTC
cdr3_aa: CASSQQSGRVAKNIQYF

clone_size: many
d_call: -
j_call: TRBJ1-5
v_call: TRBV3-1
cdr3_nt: TGTGCCAGCAGCCAAGGCCGCGCCCTCAATCAGCCCCAGCATTTT
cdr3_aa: CASSQGRALNQPQHF

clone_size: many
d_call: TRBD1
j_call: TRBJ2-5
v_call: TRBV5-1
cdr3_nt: TGCGCCAGCAGCTTAATGGGGGACAGCCCGCTTTTC
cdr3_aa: CASSLMGDSPLF

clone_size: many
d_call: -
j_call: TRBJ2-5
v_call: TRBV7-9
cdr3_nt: TGTGCCAGCAGCCTCAAGGACAGTTACCAAGAGACCCAGTACTTC
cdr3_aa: CASSLKDSYQETQYF

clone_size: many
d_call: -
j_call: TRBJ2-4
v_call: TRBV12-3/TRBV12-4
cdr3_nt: TGTGCCAGCAGTTTCACATCCGAGAACATTCAGTACTTC
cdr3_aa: CASSFTSENIQYF

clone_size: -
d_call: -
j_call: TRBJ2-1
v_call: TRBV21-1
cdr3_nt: TGTGCCAGCAGCAAAAACGGCACCCCGGGCTCCTACAATGAGCAGTTCTTC
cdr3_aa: CASSKNGTPGSYNEQFF

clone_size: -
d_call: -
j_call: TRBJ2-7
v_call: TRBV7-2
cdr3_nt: TGTGCCAGCGGGAATTTTGGGGTGAGCGAGCAGTACTTC
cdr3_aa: CASGNFGVSEQYF

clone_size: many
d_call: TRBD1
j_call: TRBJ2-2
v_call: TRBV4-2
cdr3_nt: TGTGCCAGCAGCCGCCGACAGGGTGACAACACCGGGGAGCTGTTTTTT
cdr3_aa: CASSRRQGDNTGELFF

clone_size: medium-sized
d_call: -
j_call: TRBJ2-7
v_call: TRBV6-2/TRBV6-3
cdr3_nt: TGTGCCAGCAGTTACCAGCTGTTCCACGAGCAGTACTTC
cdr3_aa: CASSYQLFHEQYF

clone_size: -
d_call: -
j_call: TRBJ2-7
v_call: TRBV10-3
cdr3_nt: TGTGCCATCAGGGGGACAAGTAGCTACGAGCAGTACTTC
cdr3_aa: CAIRGTSSYEQYF

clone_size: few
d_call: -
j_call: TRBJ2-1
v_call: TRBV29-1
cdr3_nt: TGCAGCGGTGCAAACTTAGATGAGCAGTTCTTC
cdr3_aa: CSGANLDEQFF

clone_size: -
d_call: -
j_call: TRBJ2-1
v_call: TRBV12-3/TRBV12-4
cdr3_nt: TGTGCCAGCAGTTGGGAGGTATCGAATGAGCAGTTCTTC
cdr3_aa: CASSWEVSNEQFF

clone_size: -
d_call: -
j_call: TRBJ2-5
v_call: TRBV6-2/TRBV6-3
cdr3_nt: TGTGCCAGCAGTAACCATGGACAGCAAGAGACCCAGTACTTC
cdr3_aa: CASSNHGQQETQYF

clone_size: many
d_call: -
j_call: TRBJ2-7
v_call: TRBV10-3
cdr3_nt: TGTGCCATCAGTGAGTCGAAGGATAACCCCTACGAGCAGTACTTC
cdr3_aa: CAISESKDNPYEQYF